Described below is a single T cell receptor (beta chain) sequence and its context. The target antigen is unknown. These data come from a study of T cell repertoires in cytomegalovirus infection. Study overall: Indications came from public TCR beta signatures; they pointed to CMV infection and to a matching HLA type.

The CDR3 sequence is 15 residues long. V lost 5 bases and J lost 0, with 13 bases in between. The germline V gene has CDR1 SGHTA and CDR2 FQGNSA. TCRdb used MiXCR to reprocess the reads, holding one entry per CDR3 protein. The sample includes approximately 50,000 distinct CDR3 sequences, about 18% of them seen just once. This specimen was CD8+ T cells from cultured PBMCs, taken from culture after CMV antigen stimulation. The sequence came from a human donor in good health (CMV status not recorded). Some clones in this sample may be carry-over from other donors' samples. This rearrangement joins TRBV7-2 to TRBJ1-2, with D possibly being TRBD1 (6 bases). In DNA, the CDR3 is TGTGCCAGCAGCGACTTTAGGGGGGCTAACTATGGCTACACCTTC. It codes for CASSDFRGANYGYTF.